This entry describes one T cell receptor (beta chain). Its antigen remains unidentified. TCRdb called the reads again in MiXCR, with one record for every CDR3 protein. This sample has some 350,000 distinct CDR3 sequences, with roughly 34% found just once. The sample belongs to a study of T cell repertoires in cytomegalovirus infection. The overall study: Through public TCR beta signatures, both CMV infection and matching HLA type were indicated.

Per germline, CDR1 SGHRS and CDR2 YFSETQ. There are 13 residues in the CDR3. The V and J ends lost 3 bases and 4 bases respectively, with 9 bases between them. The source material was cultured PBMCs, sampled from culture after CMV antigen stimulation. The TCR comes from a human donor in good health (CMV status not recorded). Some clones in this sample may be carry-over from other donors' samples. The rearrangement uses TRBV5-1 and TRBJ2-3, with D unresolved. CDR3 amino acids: CASSSVIADTQYF. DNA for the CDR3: TGCGCCAGCAGCTCGGTAATCGCAGATACGCAGTATTTT. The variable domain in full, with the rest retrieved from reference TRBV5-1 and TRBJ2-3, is KAGVTQTPRYLIKTRGQQVTLSCSPISGHRSVSWYQQTPGQGLQFLFEYFSETQRNKGNFPGRFSGRQFSNSRSEMNVSTLELGDSALYLCASSSVIADTQYFGPGTRLTVL.